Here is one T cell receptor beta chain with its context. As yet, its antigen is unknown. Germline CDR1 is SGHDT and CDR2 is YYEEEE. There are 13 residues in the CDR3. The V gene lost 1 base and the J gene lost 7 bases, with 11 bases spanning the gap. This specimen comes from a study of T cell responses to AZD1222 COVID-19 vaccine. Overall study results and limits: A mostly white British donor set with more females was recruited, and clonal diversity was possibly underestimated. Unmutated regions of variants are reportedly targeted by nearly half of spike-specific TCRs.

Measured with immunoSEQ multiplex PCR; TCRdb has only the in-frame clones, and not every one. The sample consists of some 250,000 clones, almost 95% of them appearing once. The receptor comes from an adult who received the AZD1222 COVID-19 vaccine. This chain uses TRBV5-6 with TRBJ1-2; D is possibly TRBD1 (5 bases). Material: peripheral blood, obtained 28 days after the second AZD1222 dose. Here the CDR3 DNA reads TGTGCCAGCAGCTTGTGGGGACTTAGTGGCTACACCTTC. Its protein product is CASSLWGLSGYTF.